These 11 T cell receptor beta chains were all obtained from the same sample, sequenced in a study of OX40 agonist ivuxolimab in advanced cancers. TCRdb's copy holds only in-frame clones and misses some; the assay was immunoSEQ multiplex PCR. In the table there are about 71,000 clones, about 81% of which are singletons. Source: CD4+ or CD8+ T cells sorted from blood, taken in a trial of the OX40 agonist ivuxolimab. These receptors came from an adult with an advanced solid tumor such as melanoma, head and neck, liver or kidney cancer.

The chain employs TRBV18 and TRBJ2-2; 7 nucleotides match TRBD2. CDR1 and CDR2 (germline): KGHSH, LQKENI. Trimming took 4 bases from V and 6 from J; bases not matched to a gene: 5. The CDR3 spans 14 residues. The chain's CDR3 is CASSQSGIAGELFF. Here the CDR3 DNA reads TGTGCCAGCTCACAAAGCGGGATAGCCGGGGAGCTGTTTTTT.

The chain is built from TRBV6-1 and TRBJ2-7; 9 bases are shared with TRBD1. The CDR3 consists of 18 residues. The J segment lost 4 bases and the V segment lost 4 bases, leaving 17 bases of the junction unmatched. Germline lookup yields CDR1 MNHNS and CDR2 SASEGT. DNA of the CDR3: TGTGCCAGCAGTGGTACGGTCCACCGGGGACAGGGATGGTACGAGCAGTACTTC. Encoded protein: CASSGTVHRGQGWYEQYF.

The J gene is TRBJ1-5, the V gene TRBV19, with D maybe TRBD1 (5 bases). The germline gives CDR1 LNHDA, CDR2 SQIVND (reference sequence). The CDR3 consists of 13 residues. V was clipped by 3 bases and J by 7 bases, with 10 bases between them. CDR3 in amino acids: CASSIGGMQPQHF. CDR3 in DNA: TGTGCCAGTAGTATCGGGGGGATGCAGCCCCAGCATTTT.

This chain joins TRBV27 and TRBJ1-2, with a weak D call TRBD1 (6 bases). Germline V gene sequence: CDR1 MNHEY, CDR2 SMNVEV (reference sequence). With 6 bases removed from V and 4 bases from J, the gap between germline ends came to 12 bases. There are 13 residues in the CDR3. The chain's CDR3 is CASRRTVGYGYTF. The CDR3 bases are TGTGCCAGCAGACGGACAGTTGGCTATGGCTACACCTTC.

This clone was seen a handful of times. The chain links TRBV7-8 to TRBJ1-2; weak D call: TRBD1 (5 bases). The germline gives CDR1 SGHVS, CDR2 FQNEAQ. The CDR3 runs 15 residues. Trimming left V 0 bases short and J 5 bases short, with 13 bases between. The CDR3 region is CASSLASGGGYGYTF. The DNA for the CDR3 is TGTGCCAGCAGCTTAGCATCGGGGGGAGGGTATGGCTACACCTTC.

DNA of the CDR3: TGTGCCAGCAGTTGGGGGGGGTTAAACACTGAAGCTTTCTTT. It encodes CASSWGGLNTEAFF. The rearrangement joins TRBV27 to TRBJ1-1; tentatively, D is TRBD1 (5 bases). V lost 4 bases to trimming and J lost 2 bases, with 11 bases between them. From germline, CDR1 is MNHEY and CDR2 SMNVEV (reference sequence). The CDR3 covers 14 residues.

This sequence joins TRBV5-1 and TRBJ2-5; D ambiguous. The CDR3 length is 14 residues. Germline assignment: CDR1 SGHRS and CDR2 YFSETQ. Trimming took 4 bases from V and 2 from J, leaving 12 bases between them. The CDR3 DNA sequence: TGCGCCAGCAGCCTAAATAAAGGACAAGAGACCCAGTACTTC. Its protein product is CASSLNKGQETQYF.

The rearrangement joins TRBV7-2 to TRBJ1-2; D remains unclear. Trimming left V 5 bases short and J 0 bases short, with 7 bases between. The CDR3 extends over 13 amino acids. CDR1 and CDR2 (germline): SGHTA, FQGNSA. The CDR3 loop reads CASSVDSNYGYTF. The CDR3 nucleotides are TGTGCCAGCAGCGTCGACTCTAACTATGGCTACACCTTC. The entire variable domain, with the rest obtained from reference TRBV7-2 and TRBJ1-2, is as follows: GAGVSQSPSNKVTEKGKDVELRCDPISGHTALYWYRQSLGQGLEFLIYFQGNSAPDKSGLPSDRFSAERTGGSVSTLTIQRTQQEDSAVYLCASSVDSNYGYTFGSGTRLTVV.

The V and J genes are TRBV5-4 and TRBJ2-1; 9 nucleotides line up with TRBD1. There are 15 residues in the CDR3. The junction had 7 bases not matched to a gene; V was cut back by 4 bases and J by 5 bases. The germline gives CDR1 SGHNT, CDR2 YYREEE (reference sequence). CDR3 loop: CASSAHRGQNNEQFF. CDR3 sequence (DNA): TGTGCCAGCAGCGCTCACAGGGGGCAGAACAATGAGCAGTTCTTC. Based on the CDR3 plus reference TRBV5-4 and TRBJ2-1, the full variable domain is ETGVTQSPTHLIKTRGQQVTLRCSSQSGHNTVSWYQQALGQGPQFIFQYYREEENGRGNFPPRFSGLQFPNYSSELNVNALELDDSALYLCASSAHRGQNNEQFFGPGTRLTVL.

This chain uses TRBV11-2 with TRBJ1-2; the D gene is possibly TRBD1 (5 bases). The V end lost 4 bases, the J end lost 4 bases, and 19 bases lay between the germline ends. The CDR3 has 16 amino acids. Germline CDR1 SGHAT, CDR2 FQNNGV. The CDR3 sequence is CASSSTRGRSLYGYTF. Here the CDR3 DNA reads TGTGCCAGCAGCTCGACCCGGGGACGGTCTCTCTATGGCTACACCTTC.

Regarding this clone: One end of the junction does not line up with germline, which may come from a read error. The J gene is TRBJ2-4, the V gene TRBV6-5; no clear D gene. The CDR3 sequence is 14 residues long. Germline assignment: CDR1 MNHEY and CDR2 SVGAGI. The CDR3 here is CASSYSYDGASLFF. For the CDR3, the DNA is TGTGCCAGCAGTTACTCGTATGACGGCGCAAGTTTGTTCTTC.